Presented here are 10 T cell receptor beta chains from one specimen sequenced in a study of post-analysis software for immune sequencing data. Findings and limits, study-wide: A few TRBV segments occurring more often in patients than controls included TRBV5-6, TRBV5-1 and TRBV20-1.

Libraries were made from TCR beta cDNA, and they carried unique molecular identifiers. Using its own MiXCR run on the PCR reads, TCRdb lists one record per CDR3 protein. The sample shows about 460,000 distinct CDR3 sequences, around 40% of them seen only once. These receptors have no known antigen. Sequencing was performed on blood. These receptors came from a girl aged 5-17 years with multiple sclerosis.

This clonotype showed up just a few times. The chain is built from TRBV18 and TRBJ1-1; a weak D match, TRBD1 (5 bases). The V gene lost 2 bases and the J gene lost 8 bases, with 15 bases spanning the gap. The germline V gene has CDR1 KGHSH and CDR2 LQKENI. The CDR3 totals 14 residues. CDR3 sequence: CASSPGNKGYEAFF. The CDR3 bases are TGTGCCAGCTCACCAGGGAACAAGGGGTACGAAGCTTTCTTT.

The rearrangement joins TRBV18 to TRBJ2-5, with D possibly matching TRBD2 (5 bases). CDR3 length equals 14 residues. The germline gives CDR1 KGHSH, CDR2 LQKENI. Between the trimmed V and J ends, which lost 3 bases and 4 bases, there was a span of 12 bases. The CDR3 is CASSPDRRGETQYF. The CDR3 region has the DNA TGTGCCAGCTCACCCGACCGACGGGGAGAGACCCAGTACTTC. Together with reference TRBV18 and TRBJ2-5, the CDR3 gives the full variable domain: NAGVMQNPRHLVRRRGQEARLRCSPMKGHSHVYWYRQLPEEGLKFMVYLQKENIIDESGMPKERFSAEFPKEGPSILRIQQVVRGDSAAYFCASSPDRRGETQYFGPGTRLLVL.

For this clonotype: At one end, the junction sequence differs from germline, possibly due to a read error. The rearrangement uses TRBV7-7 and TRBJ2-7; D unclear. The CDR3 extends over 13 amino acids. The V gene's germline CDR1 is SSHAT and CDR2 FNYEAQ (reference sequence). The CDR3 region is CASSQRLNYEQYF. CDR3 nucleotide sequence: TGTGCTAGCAGCCAACGGCTGAACTACGAGCAGTACTTC. Using reference TRBV7-7 and TRBJ2-7 for the parts outside the CDR3, the full variable domain is GAGVSQSPRYKVTKRGQDVTLRCDPISSHATLYWYQQALGQGPEFLTYFNYEAQPDKSGLPSDRFSAERPEGSISTLTIQRTEQRDSAMYRCASSQRLNYEQYFGPGTRLTVT.

This rearrangement joins TRBV20-1 to TRBJ1-2; 8 bases align to TRBD1. V was clipped by 3 bases and J by 0 bases; unmatched bases: 6. Per the germline V gene, CDR1 is DFQATT and CDR2 is SNEGSKA (reference sequence). This CDR3 contains 15 residues. This chain's CDR3 is CSASFPGQANYGYTF. The CDR3 DNA reads as TGCAGTGCTAGTTTTCCGGGACAGGCTAACTATGGCTACACCTTC.

The V gene is TRBV7-2, the J gene TRBJ1-6, with D possibly being TRBD1 (5 bases). Germline CDR1 SGHTA, CDR2 FQGNSA. The V end lost 0 bases, the J end lost 10 bases, and 13 bases lay between the germline ends. The CDR3 extends over 15 amino acids. The CDR3 bases are TGTGCCAGCAGCTTAGCGTCAGGGAATTACTCACCCCTCCACTTT. This encodes CASSLASGNYSPLHF. Combining the CDR3 with reference TRBV7-2 and TRBJ1-6 gives the whole variable domain GAGVSQSPSNKVTEKGKDVELRCDPISGHTALYWYRQSLGQGLEFLIYFQGNSAPDKSGLPSDRFSAERTGGSVSTLTIQRTQQEDSAVYLCASSLASGNYSPLHFGNGTRLTVT.

The chain employs TRBV11-2 and TRBJ1-2, with D unresolved. The CDR3 is 13 amino acids. Between the trimmed V and J ends, which lost 0 bases and 6 bases, there was a span of 8 bases. The germline gives CDR1 SGHAT, CDR2 FQNNGV. As DNA, the CDR3 is TGTGCCAGCAGCTTAGATTGGGAGGATGGCTACACCTTC. This gives the protein CASSLDWEDGYTF.

As concerns this clonotype: The junction departs from germline at one end; a sequencing error may be responsible. The chain couples TRBV4-2 to TRBJ2-3; D is undetermined. The CDR3 is 17 amino acids. Germline loops: CDR1 LGHNA, CDR2 YNFKEQ. CDR3 sequence reads: CASSQEPWPAGTDTQYF. CDR3 DNA sequence: TGCGCCAGCAGCCAAGAGCCCTGGCCCGCGGGCACAGATACGCAGTATTTT.

This chain connects TRBV5-1 to TRBJ1-4; D ambiguous. This CDR3 has 15 amino acids. Looked up from germline, CDR1 is SGHRS and CDR2 is YFSETQ. The V end lost 1 base, the J end lost 0 bases, and 7 bases lay between the germline ends. CDR3 residues: CASSLQSPTNEKLFF. DNA for the CDR3: TGCGCCAGCAGCTTGCAGTCACCAACTAATGAAAAACTGTTTTTT.

V and J are TRBV28 and TRBJ1-4, with D possibly matching TRBD1 (5 bases). The germline gives CDR1 MDHEN, CDR2 SYDVKM. V gave up 5 bases and J gave up 7 bases, with 20 bases separating them. This CDR3 region has 16 residues. The CDR3 DNA is TGTGCCAGCAGTCCCCCGCGGGGGTCCGTGGGTGAAAAACTGTTTTTT. Its protein is CASSPPRGSVGEKLFF.

This clonotype was seen only a few times. The V call is TRBV7-9, the J call TRBJ2-7; 7 bases line up with TRBD1. Trimming took 5 bases from V and 7 from J; bases not matched to a gene: 11. CDR1 SEHNR and CDR2 FQNEAQ come from the germline V gene (reference sequence). This CDR3 spans 14 amino acids. The CDR3 loop is CASSSPDRPREQYF. The CDR3 nucleotides read TGTGCCAGCAGCAGCCCGGACAGGCCCCGGGAGCAGTACTTC.